One sample yielded the 3 T cell receptor beta chains listed below, sequenced in a study of tumor-infiltrating lymphocytes in primary liver carcinoma. Extraction of RNA together with DNA used roughly 20-32 mg of unsorted bulk tissue. With roughly 500 ng total RNA as template and a constant-region primer, TCR beta cDNA was made. Nested multiplex PCR, run for three rounds with slightly modified ARM-PCR, yielded TCR beta libraries. Forward primers for TRBV1-TRBV30 and a C-beta reverse primer served the first two PCR rounds, at roughly 10 cycles each. One entry per CDR3 protein results from TCRdb running MiXCR on the multiplex PCR reads. Among under 45,000 distinct CDR3 sequences, around 70% were seen once, and the ten largest hold under 20%. Sequences were obtained from liver tumor tissue from sampling region 2. Stated subset: tumor region T2, inferior pole. These receptors were taken from a man aged 35 to 55 with primary liver carcinoma and hepatitis B virus infection.

On this clonotype: Sequence at one end of the junction differs from germline and may be a read error. The rearrangement joins TRBV11-2 to TRBJ2-1, with unresolved D. The CDR3 loop spans 14 amino acids. From germline, CDR1 is SGHAT and CDR2 FQNNGV. The CDR3 loop is CASSLRMGWGEQFF. The CDR3 nucleotides are TGCGCCAGCAGCTTAAGGATGGGGTGGGGTGAGCAGTTCTTC.

The V and J genes are TRBV6-2 or TRBV6-3 and TRBJ2-2, with D unresolved. The CDR3 is made up of 15 amino acids. Per germline, CDR1 MNHEY and CDR2 SVGEGT. V dropped 2 bases and J dropped 11 bases, with 18 bases sitting between them. The CDR3 is CASSYAGPAYGELFF. CDR3 nucleotides: TGTGCCAGCAGTTACGCCGGGCCCGCATACGGTGAGCTGTTTTTT.

This clonotype came up once. The chain recombines TRBV6-2 or TRBV6-3 with TRBJ2-2; TRBD1 is a possible D gene (8 bases). V lost 1 base and J 6 bases, leaving 21 bases between the germline ends. Germline assignment: CDR1 MNHEY and CDR2 SVGEGT. The CDR3 has 18 amino acids. The CDR3 is CASSYCQFRTGRAGELFF. The CDR3 region has the DNA TGTGCCAGCAGTTACTGCCAGTTTAGGACAGGGAGGGCCGGGGAGCTGTTTTTT.